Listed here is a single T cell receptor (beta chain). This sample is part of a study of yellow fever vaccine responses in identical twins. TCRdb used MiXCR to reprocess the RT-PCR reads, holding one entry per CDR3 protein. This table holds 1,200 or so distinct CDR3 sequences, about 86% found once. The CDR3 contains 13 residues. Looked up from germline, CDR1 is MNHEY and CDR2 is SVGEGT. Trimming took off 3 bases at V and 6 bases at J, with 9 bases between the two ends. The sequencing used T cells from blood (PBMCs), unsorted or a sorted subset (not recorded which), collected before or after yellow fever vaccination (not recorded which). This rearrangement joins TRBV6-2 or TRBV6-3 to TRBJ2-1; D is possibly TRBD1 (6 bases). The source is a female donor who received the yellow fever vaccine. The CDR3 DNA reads TGTGCCAGCAGTTATGACAGGCTCAATGAGCAGTTCTTC. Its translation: CASSYDRLNEQFF.